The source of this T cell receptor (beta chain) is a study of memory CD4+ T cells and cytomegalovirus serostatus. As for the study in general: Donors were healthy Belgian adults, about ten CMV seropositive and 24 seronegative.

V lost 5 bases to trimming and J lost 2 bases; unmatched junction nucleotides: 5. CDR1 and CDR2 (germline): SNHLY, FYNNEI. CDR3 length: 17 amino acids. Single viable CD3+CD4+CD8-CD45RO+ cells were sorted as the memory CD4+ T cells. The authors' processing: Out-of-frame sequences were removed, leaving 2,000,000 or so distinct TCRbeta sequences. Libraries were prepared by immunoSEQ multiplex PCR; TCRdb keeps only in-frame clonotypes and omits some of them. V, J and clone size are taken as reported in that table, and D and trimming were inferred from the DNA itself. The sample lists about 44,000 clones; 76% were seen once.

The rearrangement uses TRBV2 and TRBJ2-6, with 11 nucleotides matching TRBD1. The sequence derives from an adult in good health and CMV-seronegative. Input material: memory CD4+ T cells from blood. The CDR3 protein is CASSTGQGVAGANVLTF. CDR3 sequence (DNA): TGTGCCAGCAGTACGGGACAGGGGGTCGCTGGGGCCAACGTCCTGACTTTC. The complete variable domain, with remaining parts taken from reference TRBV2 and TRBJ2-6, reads EPEVTQTPSHQVTQMGQEVILRCVPISNHLYFYWYRQILGQKVEFLVSFYNNEISEKSEIFDDQFSVERPDGSNFTLKIRSTKLEDSAMYFCASSTGQGVAGANVLTFGAGSRLTVL.